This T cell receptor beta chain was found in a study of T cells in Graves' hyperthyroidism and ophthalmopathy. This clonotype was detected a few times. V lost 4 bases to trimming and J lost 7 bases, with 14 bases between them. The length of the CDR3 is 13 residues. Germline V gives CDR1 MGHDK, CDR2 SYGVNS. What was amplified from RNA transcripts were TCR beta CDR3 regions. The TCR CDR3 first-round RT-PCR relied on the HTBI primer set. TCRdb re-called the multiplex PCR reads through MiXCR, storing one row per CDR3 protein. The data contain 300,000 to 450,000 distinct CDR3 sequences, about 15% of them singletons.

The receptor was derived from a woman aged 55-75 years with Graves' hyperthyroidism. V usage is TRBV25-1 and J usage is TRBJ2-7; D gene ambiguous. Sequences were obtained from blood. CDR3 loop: CASSVGSFFEQYF. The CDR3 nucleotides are TGTGCCAGCAGTGTAGGGTCCTTCTTTGAGCAGTACTTC.